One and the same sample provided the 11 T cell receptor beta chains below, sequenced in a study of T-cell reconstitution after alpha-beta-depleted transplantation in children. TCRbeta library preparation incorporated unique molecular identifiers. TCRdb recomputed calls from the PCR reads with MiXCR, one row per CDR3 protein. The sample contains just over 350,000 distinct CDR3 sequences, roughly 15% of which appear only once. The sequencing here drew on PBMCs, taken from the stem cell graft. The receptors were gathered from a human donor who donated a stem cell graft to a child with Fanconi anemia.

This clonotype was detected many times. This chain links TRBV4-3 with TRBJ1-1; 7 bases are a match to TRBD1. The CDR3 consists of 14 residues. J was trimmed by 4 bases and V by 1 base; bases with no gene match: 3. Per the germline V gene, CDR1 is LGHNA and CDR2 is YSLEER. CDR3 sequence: CASSQVAGGTEAFF. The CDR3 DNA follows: TGCGCCAGCAGCCAAGTCGCAGGGGGCACTGAAGCTTTCTTT.

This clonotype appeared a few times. The CDR3 is CAISPGTDVGYTF. CDR3 sequence (DNA): TGTGCCATCAGTCCCGGGACAGATGTTGGCTACACCTTC. The rearrangement joins TRBV10-3 to TRBJ1-2; 7 bases match TRBD1. This CDR3 is 13 amino acids long. From germline, CDR1 is ENHRY and CDR2 SYGVKD. V lost 5 bases, J lost 7 bases, and 7 bases stayed unmatched.

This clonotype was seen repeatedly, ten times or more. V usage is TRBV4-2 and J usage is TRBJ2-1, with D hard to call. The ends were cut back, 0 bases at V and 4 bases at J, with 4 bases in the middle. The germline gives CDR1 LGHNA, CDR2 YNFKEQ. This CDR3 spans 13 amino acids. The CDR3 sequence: CASSQEEYNEQFF. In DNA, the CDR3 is TGTGCCAGCAGCCAAGAGGAGTACAATGAGCAGTTCTTC.

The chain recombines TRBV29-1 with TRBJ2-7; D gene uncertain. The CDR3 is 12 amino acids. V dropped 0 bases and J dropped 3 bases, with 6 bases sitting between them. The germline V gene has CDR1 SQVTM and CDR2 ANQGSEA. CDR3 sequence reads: CSVEERDYEQYF. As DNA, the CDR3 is TGCAGCGTTGAAGAACGAGACTACGAGCAGTACTTC.

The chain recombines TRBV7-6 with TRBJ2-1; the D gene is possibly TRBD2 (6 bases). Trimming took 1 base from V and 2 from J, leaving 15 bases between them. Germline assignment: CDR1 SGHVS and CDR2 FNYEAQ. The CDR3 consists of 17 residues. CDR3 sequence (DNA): TGTGCCAGCAGCTTAGAGACCAGACTAGGCACCTACAATGAGCAGTTCTTC. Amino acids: CASSLETRLGTYNEQFF.

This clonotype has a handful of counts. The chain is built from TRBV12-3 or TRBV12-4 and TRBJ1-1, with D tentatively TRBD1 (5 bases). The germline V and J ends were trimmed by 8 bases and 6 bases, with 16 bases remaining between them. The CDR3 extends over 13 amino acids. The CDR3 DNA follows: TGTGCCAGCGTGGACACCGGGATTTCTGAAGCTTTCTTT. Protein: CASVDTGISEAFF.

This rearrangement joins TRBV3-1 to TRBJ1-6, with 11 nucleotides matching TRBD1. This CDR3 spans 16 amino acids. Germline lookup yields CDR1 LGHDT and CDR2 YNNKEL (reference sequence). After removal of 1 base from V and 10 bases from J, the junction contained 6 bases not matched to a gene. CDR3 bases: TGTGCCAGCAGCCAAGGACCCGGGACAGGGGGATCACCCCTCCACTTT. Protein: CASSQGPGTGGSPLHF.

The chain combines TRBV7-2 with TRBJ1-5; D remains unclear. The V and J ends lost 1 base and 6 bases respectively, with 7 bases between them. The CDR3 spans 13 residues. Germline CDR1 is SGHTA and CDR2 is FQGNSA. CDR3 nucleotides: TGTGCCAGCAGCTTAGGTCTGCTTCAGCCCCAGCATTTT. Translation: CASSLGLLQPQHF.

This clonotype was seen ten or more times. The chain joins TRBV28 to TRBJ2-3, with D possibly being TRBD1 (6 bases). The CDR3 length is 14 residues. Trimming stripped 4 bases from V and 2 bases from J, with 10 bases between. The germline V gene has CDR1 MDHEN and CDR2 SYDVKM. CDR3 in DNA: TGTGCCAGCAGTTCAGGGGATAACACAGATACGCAGTATTTT. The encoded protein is CASSSGDNTDTQYF.

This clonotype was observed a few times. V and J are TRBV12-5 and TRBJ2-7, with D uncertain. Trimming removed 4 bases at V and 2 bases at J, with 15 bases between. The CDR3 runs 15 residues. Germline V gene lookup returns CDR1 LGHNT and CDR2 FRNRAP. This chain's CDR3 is CASGSTARAPYEQYF. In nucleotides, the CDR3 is TGTGCTAGTGGTTCTACCGCTAGGGCACCCTACGAGCAGTACTTC.

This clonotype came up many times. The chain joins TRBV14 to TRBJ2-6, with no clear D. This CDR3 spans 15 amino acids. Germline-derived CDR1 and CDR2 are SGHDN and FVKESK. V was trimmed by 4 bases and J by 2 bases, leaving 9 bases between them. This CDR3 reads CASSLFGPGANVLTF. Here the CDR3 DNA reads TGTGCCAGCAGCCTCTTCGGTCCTGGGGCCAACGTCCTGACTTTC.